The clone carrying this T cell receptor beta chain came up once. CDR1 LGHNA and CDR2 YNFKEQ come from the germline V gene. V lost 3 bases and J lost 4; bases outside the gene matches: 17. The length of the CDR3 is 18 residues. This specimen belongs to a study of cytomegalovirus exposure and HLA in healthy donors. It was with 60 Vbeta and 13 Jbeta primers that the PCR ran. TCRdb's copy holds only in-frame clones and misses some; the assay was immunoSEQ multiplex PCR. The sample lists around 220,000 clones; roughly 80% were seen once. The sequencing input was PBMCs. The sequence was obtained from a girl aged 10-17 years in good health and CMV-seronegative. The chain is built from TRBV4-2 and TRBJ1-2; 7 nucleotides agree with TRBD1. DNA for the CDR3: TGTGCCAGCAGCCATGGCCCGAGGCAGGGGGGTTCTGGCTATGGCTACACCTTC. It encodes CASSHGPRQGGSGYGYTF.